The present T cell receptor beta chain was sequenced within a study of T cell responses to AZD1222 COVID-19 vaccine. In the study overall: Doses given second, at about 4 or about 12 weeks, were pooled.

Study conclusions and caveats: Females outnumbered males among donors, who were mostly white British; clonal diversity was possibly underestimated. Baseline antibody screening turned up just six or seven seropositive AZD1222 recipients. When two AZD1222 doses had been given, Spike-specific TCR breadth and depth rose.

Details on this clone: Its cognate antigen is unknown.

TCRdb's copy holds only in-frame clones and misses some; the assay was immunoSEQ multiplex PCR. The sample includes 30,000 to 35,000 clones, 70% to 90% of them seen just once. CDR1 is PRHDT, CDR2 FYEKMQ, per germline (reference sequence). Trimming shortened V by 5 bases and J by 0 bases, and 7 bases separated the two germline ends. The CDR3 is 13 residues long. The receptor's source is an adult in good health. This specimen was peripheral blood, taken on day 0 of AZD1222 vaccination. The chain is built from TRBV13 and TRBJ1-1; D is unclear. The CDR3 coding sequence is TGTGCCAGCAGCGGATCCCTGAACACTGAAGCTTTCTTT. Translating gives CASSGSLNTEAFF.